This T cell receptor (beta chain) was obtained from a study of blood T cell repertoires in COVID-19. Study in general: The United States, Italy and Spain were the sources of the acute and convalescent COVID-19 samples.

The CDR3 has 13 residues. V trimming: 6 bases; J trimming: 4 bases; junction bases outside the gene matches: 7. CDR1 and CDR2 from the germline V gene are SQVTM and ANQGSEA. This clone was found many times. Among Cohort 3 donors, those recovered had two negative PCRs, clearance, or symptom resolution. TCRdb keeps only in-frame clones here, not all; method: immunoSEQ multiplex PCR. The data hold 150,000 or so clones, with roughly 80% observed a single time. The specimen was PBMCs or T cells enriched from blood (not recorded which). The origin of this receptor is a man between 45 and 60 years old who had recovered from COVID-19. The V call is TRBV29-1, the J call TRBJ1-1; the match to TRBD1 covers 8 bases. The CDR3 loop reads CSVTTGEGTEAFF. As DNA, the CDR3 is TGCAGCGTGACGACAGGGGAGGGCACTGAAGCTTTCTTT.